This record looks at one T cell receptor beta chain sequence and its context. Germline CDR1 KGHSH, CDR2 LQKENI. Trimming cost V 3 bases and J 0 bases, with 15 bases left between them. This CDR3 spans 16 amino acids. The source of the sample is a study of blood T cell repertoires in COVID-19. Methods used by the authors: Reference gene primer amplification gave estimated nucleated cell counts. Sequenced by immunoSEQ multiplex PCR; TCRdb stores in-frame clones only, minus some. V, J and clone size derive from that table, while D and trimming were established from the DNA sequence. The table shows about 280,000 clones, with around 90% occurring only once.

This sequence was found in a woman aged 50 to 65 who had recovered from COVID-19. The sequenced material came from peripheral blood. The chain links TRBV18 to TRBJ2-7; TRBD1 might be the D (5 bases). This CDR3 is CASSPRLDTDSYEQYF. DNA for the CDR3: TGTGCCAGCTCACCTCGGCTGGACACGGACTCCTACGAGCAGTACTTC.